Presented here are 18 T cell receptor beta chains from one specimen sequenced in a study of blood T cell repertoires in COVID-19. Some clones are missing from TCRdb's copy, which holds only in-frame ones; the method was immunoSEQ multiplex PCR. Among about 200,000 clones listed, over 75% were seen once. Sequencing was performed on peripheral blood. The receptors come from a man aged 50-60 years with COVID-19, enrolled during active disease.

The chain has TRBV9 and TRBJ2-1, with 10 positions matching TRBD2. CDR1 is SGDLS and CDR2 is YYNGEE in the germline V gene. CDR3 length: 16 residues. V lost 3 bases and J lost 4; bases outside the gene matches: 7. CDR3 residues: CASSARASGRYNEQFF. The CDR3 DNA sequence: TGTGCCAGCAGCGCCAGGGCTAGCGGGAGATACAATGAGCAGTTCTTC.

The rearrangement links TRBV2 to TRBJ1-1; D is unclear. CDR1 SNHLY and CDR2 FYNNEI come from the germline V gene. CDR3 length: 14 residues. With 1 base removed from V and 2 bases from J, the gap between germline ends came to 8 bases. CDR3 DNA: TGTGCCAGCAGTGAAGTGCGCTCCAACACTGAAGCTTTCTTT. This sequence encodes CASSEVRSNTEAFF.

The V gene is TRBV2, the J gene TRBJ2-3, with 7 bases identical to TRBD2. CDR3 size: 16 residues. Germline CDR1 is SNHLY and CDR2 is FYNNEI. V lost 4 bases to trimming and J lost 0 bases; unmatched junction nucleotides: 7. CDR3 protein: CASSGGGFPSTDTQYF. The CDR3 DNA reads as TGTGCCAGCAGTGGGGGGGGGTTCCCTAGCACAGATACGCAGTATTTT.

The chain joins TRBV7-2 to TRBJ2-3; 8 bases align to TRBD2. The CDR3 totals 14 residues. CDR1 and CDR2 from the germline V gene are SGHTA and FQGNSA. V lost 3 bases and J lost 6; bases outside the gene matches: 5. CDR3 residues: CASSFGLAFDTQYF. The CDR3 region has the DNA TGTGCCAGCAGCTTCGGACTAGCTTTTGATACGCAGTATTTT.

The chain uses TRBV19 and TRBJ1-2; a weak D match, TRBD1 (6 bases). This CDR3 is 14 amino acids long. CDR1 and CDR2 from the germline V gene are LNHDA and SQIVND (reference sequence). Trimming took 4 bases from V and 4 from J, leaving 13 bases between them. The CDR3 sequence: CASSTLGQFYGYTF. As DNA, the CDR3 is TGTGCCAGTAGTACCCTTGGACAGTTCTATGGCTACACCTTC.

This clone was seen a few times. The V call is TRBV6-5, the J call TRBJ2-7; D unresolved. This CDR3 region has 16 residues. The germline V gene encodes CDR1 MNHEY and CDR2 SVGAGI. Trimming pared 0 bases from V and 2 bases from J, leaving 14 bases between. The CDR3 DNA reads TGTGCCAGCAGTTACTCGTCGAGCTATCCCACCTACGAGCAGTACTTC. This encodes CASSYSSSYPTYEQYF.

The chain recombines TRBV18 with TRBJ2-7; 9 bases agree with TRBD1. In germline, CDR1 is KGHSH, CDR2 LQKENI. V dropped 4 bases and J dropped 3; count of bases not matched to a gene: 4. This CDR3 spans 14 amino acids. In DNA form, the CDR3 reads TGTGCCAGCTCACTCCAGGACAGGGGCTACGAGCAGTACTTC. It encodes CASSLQDRGYEQYF.

This chain links TRBV27 with TRBJ2-1, with unresolved D. The germline CDR1 and CDR2 sequences are MNHEY and SMNVEV (reference sequence). The V end lost 1 base, the J end lost 0 bases, and 10 bases lay between the germline ends. The CDR3 covers 16 residues. The CDR3 here is CASSLFLTHSYNEQFF. CDR3 coding DNA: TGTGCCAGCAGTTTATTTCTAACCCACTCCTACAATGAGCAGTTCTTC.

The rearrangement joins TRBV7-9 to TRBJ2-7; D possibly corresponds to TRBD2 (5 bases). Trimming removed 8 bases at V and 7 bases at J, with 9 bases between. This CDR3 contains 10 residues. The germline V gene encodes CDR1 SEHNR and CDR2 FQNEAQ (reference sequence). The CDR3 protein is CASGGSEQYF. The DNA of the CDR3 is TGTGCCAGCGGTGGGAGTGAGCAGTACTTC.

The V and J genes are TRBV7-9 and TRBJ1-2; 9 bases fit TRBD1. This CDR3 has 15 amino acids. Germline V lookup: CDR1 SEHNR, CDR2 FQNEAQ (reference sequence). V lost 5 bases to trimming and J lost 6 bases; unmatched junction nucleotides: 10. The CDR3 is CASSPTQGARDGYTF. The CDR3 DNA reads TGTGCCAGCAGCCCAACACAGGGGGCGCGGGATGGCTACACCTTC.

The chain is built from TRBV10-3 and TRBJ2-2, with a possible D match to TRBD2 (6 bases). The CDR3 has 17 amino acids. The germline V gene has CDR1 ENHRY and CDR2 SYGVKD. Trimming removed 8 bases at V and 3 bases at J, with 22 bases between. The CDR3 here is CAIGEGWGGTDTGELFF. The CDR3 coding sequence is TGTGCCATCGGAGAGGGGTGGGGCGGGACCGACACCGGGGAGCTGTTTTTT.

The chain joins TRBV5-4 to TRBJ1-1, with a weak D call TRBD1 (5 bases). Germline V lookup: CDR1 SGHNT, CDR2 YYREEE (reference sequence). Trimming removed 5 bases at V and 6 bases at J, with 17 bases between. The CDR3 extends over 14 amino acids. The CDR3 here is CASSLKGPPPEAFF. The CDR3 nucleotides are TGTGCCAGCAGTCTGAAGGGGCCTCCGCCTGAAGCTTTCTTT.

The chain combines TRBV19 with TRBJ2-4, with a tentative D call TRBD2 (7 bases). Trimming took off 0 bases at V and 5 bases at J, with 20 bases between the two ends. CDR3 length equals 18 residues. Germline values: CDR1 LNHDA, CDR2 SQIVND (reference sequence). Written as DNA, the CDR3 is TGTGCCAGTAGTATAGATCATGGGGGGGGACACCTGGAAAACATTCAGTACTTC. This gives the protein CASSIDHGGGHLENIQYF.

This clone was detected only once. The CDR3 sequence: CASSLGQDRNTEAFF. The CDR3 nucleotides read TGTGCCAGCAGCTTAGGTCAGGATAGAAACACTGAAGCTTTCTTT. The V and J genes are TRBV7-9 and TRBJ1-1; no firm D call. Germline loops: CDR1 SEHNR, CDR2 FQNEAQ (reference sequence). The CDR3 has 15 amino acids. V lost 1 base to trimming and J lost 2 bases, with 11 bases between them.

The chain links TRBV7-9 to TRBJ1-1; 10 bases agree with TRBD1. The ends lost 5 bases at V and 0 bases at J; junction bases unmatched: 3. The CDR3 loop spans 15 amino acids. Germline CDR1 and CDR2: SEHNR and FQNEAQ (reference sequence). CDR3 sequence: CASSPGTGVNTEAFF. The CDR3 DNA reads as TGTGCCAGCAGCCCGGGGACAGGGGTGAACACTGAAGCTTTCTTT. The variable domain in full, completed from reference TRBV7-9 and TRBJ1-1, reads DTGVSQNPRHKITKRGQNVTFRCDPISEHNRLYWYRQTLGQGPEFLTYFQNEAQLEKSRLLSDRFSAERPKGSFSTLEIQRTEQGDSAMYLCASSPGTGVNTEAFFGQGTRLTVV.

This clone appeared once. The rearrangement joins TRBV6-1 to TRBJ1-2; no definite D call. Germline CDR1 and CDR2: MNHNS and SASEGT. The V and J ends lost 3 bases and 6 bases respectively, with 8 bases between them. The CDR3 is made up of 12 amino acids. The CDR3 loop reads CASSDRSDGYTF. The CDR3 DNA sequence: TGTGCCAGCAGTGACAGGTCGGATGGCTACACCTTC.

The J gene is TRBJ1-5, the V gene TRBV21-1; TRBD1, the table's D call, was not compared with the DNA. TRBV21-1 is recorded as a pseudogene. The length of the CDR3 is 14 residues. The DNA for the CDR3 is TGTGCCAGCAGCGACCAGGGCCCACGGCAGCCCCAGCATTTT. This gives the protein CASSDQGPRQPQHF.

The V call is TRBV14, the J call TRBJ2-7; 10 bases are a match to TRBD2. Germline V gene sequence: CDR1 SGHDN, CDR2 FVKESK. V dropped 4 bases and J dropped 5; count of bases not matched to a gene: 5. CDR3 length: 14 amino acids. CDR3 region: CASSLSGRAHEQYF. The CDR3 coding sequence is TGTGCCAGCAGCCTCAGCGGGAGGGCCCACGAGCAGTACTTC. The full variable domain, with the rest looked up from reference TRBV14 and TRBJ2-7, is EAGVTQFPSHSVIEKGQTVTLRCDPISGHDNLYWYRRVMGKEIKFLLHFVKESKQDESGMPNNRFLAERTGGTYSTLKVQPAELEDSGVYFCASSLSGRAHEQYFGPGTRLTVT.